The 9 T cell receptor beta chains below were found in one sample sequenced in a study of control samples from healthy donors and cancer patients. Clones were read by immunoSEQ multiplex PCR, and TCRdb kept only the in-frame ones, dropping some. The top ten clones hold about 10% of a sample with 85,000 to 95,000 clones, roughly 82% of them seen once. The material sequenced was blood. The receptors stem from an older woman in good health.

The table lists this clone with a few counts. This sequence joins TRBV11-2 and TRBJ2-1, with 7 nucleotides matching TRBD2. Germline loops: CDR1 SGHAT, CDR2 FQNNGV. There are 15 residues in the CDR3. Trimming removed 4 bases from V and 5 bases from J; junction bases left unmatched: 8. CDR3 residues: CASSSFRDYNNEQFF. CDR3 sequence (DNA): TGTGCCAGCAGCTCCTTCCGGGACTATAACAATGAGCAGTTCTTC.

The chain recombines TRBV27 with TRBJ1-3; D not resolved. The CDR3 has 13 residues. The germline V and J ends were trimmed by 8 bases and 4 bases, with 12 bases remaining between them. Germline V gives CDR1 MNHEY, CDR2 SMNVEV (reference sequence). As DNA, the CDR3 is TGTGCCAGCGGGGTGGGATTAGGAAACACCATATATTTT. This codes for CASGVGLGNTIYF.

The rearrangement joins TRBV6-6 to TRBJ2-7; no definite D call. Germline CDR1 reads MNHNY; CDR2 reads SVGAGI (reference sequence). The length of the CDR3 is 14 residues. V was clipped by 5 bases and J by 7 bases, with 18 bases between them. CDR3 amino acids: CASSGFGQIVEQYF. CDR3 DNA: TGTGCCAGCAGTGGGTTCGGTCAAATTGTGGAGCAGTACTTC.

The rearrangement uses TRBV13 and TRBJ2-2, with 9 bases identical to TRBD1. Per germline, CDR1 PRHDT and CDR2 FYEKMQ (reference sequence). V shed 6 bases and J 6 bases; nucleotides not matched to a gene: 14. CDR3 length: 17 residues. Here the CDR3 DNA reads TGTGCCAGCAGTCAACCCCCGGGACAGGGTGCGTCCGGGGAGCTGTTTTTT. As protein: CASSQPPGQGASGELFF.

The genes are TRBV13 and TRBJ2-1, with TRBD1 matching 9 bases. The V gene end was trimmed by 5 bases and the J gene end by 6 bases; junction bases not matched to a gene: 17. The CDR3 is 18 amino acids. Germline V gives CDR1 PRHDT, CDR2 FYEKMQ (reference sequence). CDR3 DNA: TGTGCCAGCAGCCCCCGTAAATCCGGGACAGGGAACTCCAATGAGCAGTTCTTC. It yields the protein CASSPRKSGTGNSNEQFF.

In its sample, this clone was seen a few times. The chain couples TRBV5-1 to TRBJ2-5, with 7 bases fitting TRBD2. The CDR3 consists of 17 residues. Germline assignment: CDR1 SGHRS and CDR2 YFSETQ. The V and J ends lost 0 bases and 5 bases, in that order; junction bases with no gene match: 13. CDR3 amino acids: CASSLGILAGARETQYF. The CDR3 DNA follows: TGCGCCAGCAGCTTGGGTATTTTGGCGGGAGCCCGGGAGACCCAGTACTTC.

A few counts support this clone. The rearrangement links TRBV19 to TRBJ1-2; 8 positions match TRBD1. The germline V gene has CDR1 LNHDA and CDR2 SQIVND (reference sequence). The CDR3 is 15 residues long. The junction had 9 bases not matched to a gene; V was cut back by 6 bases and J by 3 bases. The CDR3 region is CASSTPRQGHYGYTF. CDR3 bases: TGTGCCAGTAGCACTCCTAGACAGGGGCACTATGGCTACACCTTC.

This rearrangement joins TRBV10-2 to TRBJ2-7; TRBD2 matches 8 bases. CDR1 and CDR2 from the germline V gene are WSHSY and SAAADI. Losses at the gene ends were 8 bases for V and 0 bases for J; bases not matched to a gene: 9. The CDR3 loop spans 15 amino acids. The CDR3 reads CASLPSGGSSYEQYF. CDR3 coding DNA: TGCGCCAGCTTACCTTCGGGGGGGAGCTCCTACGAGCAGTACTTC.

The chain joins TRBV2 to TRBJ2-1, with 9 bases aligning to TRBD1. CDR1 is SNHLY and CDR2 is FYNNEI in the germline V gene. V gave up 8 bases and J gave up 3 bases; unmatched junction bases: 11. This CDR3 is built from 16 residues. CDR3 DNA: TGTGCCAGCGAACTATCGGGACAGGGACACTACAATGAGCAGTTCTTC. It translates to CASELSGQGHYNEQFF.